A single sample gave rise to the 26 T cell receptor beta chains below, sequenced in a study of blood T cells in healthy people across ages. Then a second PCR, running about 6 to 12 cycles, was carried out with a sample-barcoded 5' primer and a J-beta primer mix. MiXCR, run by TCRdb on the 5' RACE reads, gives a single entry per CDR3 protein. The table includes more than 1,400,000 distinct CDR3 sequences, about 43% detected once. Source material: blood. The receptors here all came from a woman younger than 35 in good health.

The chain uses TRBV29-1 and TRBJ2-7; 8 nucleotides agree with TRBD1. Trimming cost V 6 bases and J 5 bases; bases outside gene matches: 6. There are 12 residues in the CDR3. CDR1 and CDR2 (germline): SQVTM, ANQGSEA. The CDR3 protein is CSVGRGHDEQYF. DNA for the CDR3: TGCAGCGTCGGCAGGGGGCACGACGAGCAGTACTTC.

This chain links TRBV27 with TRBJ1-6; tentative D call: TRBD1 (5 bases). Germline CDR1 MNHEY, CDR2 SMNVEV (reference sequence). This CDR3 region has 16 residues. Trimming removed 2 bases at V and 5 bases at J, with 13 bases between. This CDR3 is CASSLAGTAHNSPLHF. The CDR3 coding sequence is TGTGCCAGCAGTTTAGCCGGGACGGCTCATAATTCACCCCTCCACTTT.

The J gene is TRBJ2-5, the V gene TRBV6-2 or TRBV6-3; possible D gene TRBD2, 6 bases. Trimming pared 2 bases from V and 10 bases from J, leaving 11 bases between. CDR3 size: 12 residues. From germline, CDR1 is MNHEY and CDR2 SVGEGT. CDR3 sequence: CASSYARAGQYF. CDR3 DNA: TGTGCCAGCAGTTACGCCCGAGCGGGCCAGTACTTC.

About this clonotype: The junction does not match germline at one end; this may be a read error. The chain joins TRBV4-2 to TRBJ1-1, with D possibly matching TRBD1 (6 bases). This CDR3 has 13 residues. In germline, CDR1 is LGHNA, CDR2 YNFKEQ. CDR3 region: CASSQEGGADAFF. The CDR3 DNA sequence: TGTGCCAGCAGCCAAGAAGGGGGGGCTGACGCTTTCTTT.

This chain's CDR3 is CASSLTGTNSPLHF. As DNA, the CDR3 is TGTGCCAGCAGTTTGACAGGGACCAATTCACCCCTCCACTTT. V and J are TRBV12-3 or TRBV12-4 and TRBJ1-6; 7 nucleotides agree with TRBD1. V lost 3 bases to trimming and J lost 7 bases; unmatched junction nucleotides: 3. This CDR3 has 14 amino acids.

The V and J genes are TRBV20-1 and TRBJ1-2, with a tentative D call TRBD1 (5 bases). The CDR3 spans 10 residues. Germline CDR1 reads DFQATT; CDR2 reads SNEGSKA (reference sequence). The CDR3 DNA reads TGCATGCCCGCCGGGGACGGCTACACCTTC. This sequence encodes CMPAGDGYTF.

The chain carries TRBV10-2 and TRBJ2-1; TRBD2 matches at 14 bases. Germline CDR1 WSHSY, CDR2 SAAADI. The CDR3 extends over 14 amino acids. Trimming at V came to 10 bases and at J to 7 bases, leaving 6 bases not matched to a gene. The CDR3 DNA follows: TGCGCCATAACCGGGACTAGCGGGAGTAATGAGCAGTTCTTC. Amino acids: CAITGTSGSNEQFF.

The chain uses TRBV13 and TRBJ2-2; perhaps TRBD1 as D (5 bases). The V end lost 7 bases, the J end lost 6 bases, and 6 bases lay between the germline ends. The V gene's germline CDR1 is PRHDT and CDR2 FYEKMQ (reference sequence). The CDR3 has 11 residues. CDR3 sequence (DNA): TGTGCCAGCAAGGGGCCCGGGGAGCTGTTTTTT. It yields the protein CASKGPGELFF.

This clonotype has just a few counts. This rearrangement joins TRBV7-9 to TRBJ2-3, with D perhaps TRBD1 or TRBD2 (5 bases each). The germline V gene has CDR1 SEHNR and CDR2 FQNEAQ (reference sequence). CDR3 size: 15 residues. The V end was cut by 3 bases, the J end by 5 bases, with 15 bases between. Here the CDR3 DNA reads TGTGCCAGCAGCTTGCCGGGGCCCGAGCAAGATACGCAGTATTTT. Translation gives CASSLPGPEQDTQYF.

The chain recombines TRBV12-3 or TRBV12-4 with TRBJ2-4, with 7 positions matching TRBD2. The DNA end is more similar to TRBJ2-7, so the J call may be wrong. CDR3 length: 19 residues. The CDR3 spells CASSSSAGTSGVLPYEQYF. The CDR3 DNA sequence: TGTGCCAGCAGTTCGTCAGCCGGGACGAGCGGGGTACTTCCCTACGAGCAGTACTTC.

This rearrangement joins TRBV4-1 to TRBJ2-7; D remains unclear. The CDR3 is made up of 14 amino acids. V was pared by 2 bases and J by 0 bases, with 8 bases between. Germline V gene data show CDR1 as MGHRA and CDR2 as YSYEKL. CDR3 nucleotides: TGCGCCAGCAGCCAATTTGAGAGCTCCTACGAGCAGTACTTC. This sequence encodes CASSQFESSYEQYF.

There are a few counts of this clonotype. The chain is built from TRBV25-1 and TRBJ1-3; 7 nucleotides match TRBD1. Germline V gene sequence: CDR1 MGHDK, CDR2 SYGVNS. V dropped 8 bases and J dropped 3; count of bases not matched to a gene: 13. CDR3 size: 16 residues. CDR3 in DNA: TGTGCCAGCGGGGACCCGAGGACAGGCAATGGAAACACCATATATTTT. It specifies CASGDPRTGNGNTIYF.

This chain's CDR3 is CASSLGSGGPTGELFF. The CDR3 nucleotides are TGTGCCAGCAGCTTGGGAAGCGGGGGACCCACCGGGGAGCTGTTTTTT. This rearrangement joins TRBV5-6 to TRBJ2-2, with TRBD2 identical over 8 bases. This CDR3 is 16 amino acids long. In germline, CDR1 is SGHDT, CDR2 YYEEEE. Trimming took 0 bases from V and 4 from J; bases not matched to a gene: 5.

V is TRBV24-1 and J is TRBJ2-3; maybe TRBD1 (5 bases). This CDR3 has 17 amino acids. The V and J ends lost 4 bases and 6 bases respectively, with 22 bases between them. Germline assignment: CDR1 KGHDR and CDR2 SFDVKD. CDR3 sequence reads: CATSEGLMGLDWDTQYF. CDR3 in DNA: TGTGCCACCAGTGAGGGCCTGATGGGGCTTGATTGGGATACGCAGTATTTT.

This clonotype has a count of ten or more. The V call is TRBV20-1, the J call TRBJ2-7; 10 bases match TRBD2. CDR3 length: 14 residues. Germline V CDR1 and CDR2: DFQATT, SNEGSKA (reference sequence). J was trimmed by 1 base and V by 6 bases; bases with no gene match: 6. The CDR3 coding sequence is TGCAGTGCCACCTTAGCGGGGGGTTCCTACGAGCAGTACTTC. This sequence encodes CSATLAGGSYEQYF.

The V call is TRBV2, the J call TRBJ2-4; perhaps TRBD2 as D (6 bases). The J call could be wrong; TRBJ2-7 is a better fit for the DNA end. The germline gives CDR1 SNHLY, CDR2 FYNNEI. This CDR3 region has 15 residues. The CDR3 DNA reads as TGTGCCAGCAGTGAGGAGGGGCCGATGTCCTACGAGCAGTACTTC. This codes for CASSEEGPMSYEQYF.

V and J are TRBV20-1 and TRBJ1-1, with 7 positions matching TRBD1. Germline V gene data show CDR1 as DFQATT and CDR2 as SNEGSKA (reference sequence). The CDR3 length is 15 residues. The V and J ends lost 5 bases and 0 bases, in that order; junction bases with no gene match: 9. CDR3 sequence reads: CSAPTGDNLNTEAFF. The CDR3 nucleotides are TGCAGTGCTCCAACAGGGGACAACTTGAACACTGAAGCTTTCTTT.

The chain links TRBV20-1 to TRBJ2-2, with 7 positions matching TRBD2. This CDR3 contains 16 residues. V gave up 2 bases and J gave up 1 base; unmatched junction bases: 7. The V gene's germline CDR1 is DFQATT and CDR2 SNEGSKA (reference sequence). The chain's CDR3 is CSARIPSGLNTGELFF. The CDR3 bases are TGCAGTGCTAGAATCCCTAGCGGCCTGAACACCGGGGAGCTGTTTTTT.

The CDR3 DNA reads TGCAGCGTTGCAGGGCTCATGGGACTTGGGGCCAACGTCCTGACTTTC. It is translated as CSVAGLMGLGANVLTF. This sequence joins TRBV29-1 and TRBJ2-6; D is perhaps TRBD2 (6 bases). Germline V gene lookup returns CDR1 SQVTM and CDR2 ANQGSEA. The CDR3 consists of 16 residues. V dropped 4 bases and J dropped 3 bases, with 16 bases sitting between them.

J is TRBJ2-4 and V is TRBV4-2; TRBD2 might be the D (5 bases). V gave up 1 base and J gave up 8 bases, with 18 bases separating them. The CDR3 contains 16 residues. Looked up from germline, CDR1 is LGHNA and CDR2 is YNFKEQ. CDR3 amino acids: CASSQVTGETLDIQYF. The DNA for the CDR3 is TGTGCCAGCAGCCAAGTTACCGGGGAAACACTGGACATTCAGTACTTC.

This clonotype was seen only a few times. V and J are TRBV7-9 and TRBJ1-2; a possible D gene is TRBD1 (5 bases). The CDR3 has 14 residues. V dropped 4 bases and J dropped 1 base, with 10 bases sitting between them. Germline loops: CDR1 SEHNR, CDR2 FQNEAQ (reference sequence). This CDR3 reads CASSSQGLNYGYTF. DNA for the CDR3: TGTGCCAGCAGCTCCCAGGGCCTTAACTATGGCTACACCTTC.

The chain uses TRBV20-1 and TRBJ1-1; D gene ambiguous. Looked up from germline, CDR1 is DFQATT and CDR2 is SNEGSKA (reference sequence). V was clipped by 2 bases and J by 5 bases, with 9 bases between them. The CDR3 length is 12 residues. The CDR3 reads CSARQPGTEAFF. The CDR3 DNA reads TGCAGTGCTAGACAGCCGGGGACTGAAGCTTTCTTT.

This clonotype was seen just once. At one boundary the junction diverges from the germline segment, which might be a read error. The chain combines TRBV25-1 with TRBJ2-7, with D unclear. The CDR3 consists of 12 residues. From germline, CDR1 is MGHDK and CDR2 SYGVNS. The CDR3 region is CASSEYNYEQCF. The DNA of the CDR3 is TGTGCCAGCAGTGAATATAACTACGAGCAGTGCTTC.

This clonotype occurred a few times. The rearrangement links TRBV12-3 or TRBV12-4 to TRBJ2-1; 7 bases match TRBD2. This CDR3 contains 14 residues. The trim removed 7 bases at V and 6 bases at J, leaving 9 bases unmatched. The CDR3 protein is CASTLSSGTNEQFF. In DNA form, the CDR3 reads TGTGCCAGCACCCTATCTAGCGGAACCAATGAGCAGTTCTTC.

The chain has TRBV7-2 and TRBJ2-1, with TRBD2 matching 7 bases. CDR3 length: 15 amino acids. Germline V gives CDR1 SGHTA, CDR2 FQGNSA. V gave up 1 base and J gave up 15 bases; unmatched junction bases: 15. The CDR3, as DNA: TGTGCCAGCAGCTTAGTGTCTAGCGGAAACCCCCAATTGTTCTTC. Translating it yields CASSLVSSGNPQLFF.

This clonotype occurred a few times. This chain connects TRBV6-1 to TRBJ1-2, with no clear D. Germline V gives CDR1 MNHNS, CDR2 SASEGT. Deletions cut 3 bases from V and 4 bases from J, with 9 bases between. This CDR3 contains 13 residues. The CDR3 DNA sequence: TGTGCCAGCAGTGAGGTGTTCGGCTATGGCTACACCTTC. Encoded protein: CASSEVFGYGYTF.